This is a list of T cell receptor beta chains from one sample in a study of blood T cell repertoires in COVID-19. Repertoires were generated with immunoSEQ multiplex PCR, while TCRdb's copy carries only in-frame clones and drops some. Here the sample spans 250,000 to 350,000 clones, around 86% being singletons. Material for sequencing was peripheral blood. The receptors were sampled from a woman aged 40 to 50 who had recovered from COVID-19. Both conserved end residues are part of each CDR3. A D gene is named only where the DNA matches it firmly. Expanded clones are given a class, and other clones once, few, many or no size at all.

D gene	clone size	V gene	J gene	CDR3 protein	CDR3 DNA
TRBD1	once	TRBV28	TRBJ2-7	CASPPWGTFDIPGQGGYEQYF	TGTGCCAGCCCCCCGTGGGGCACGTTTGACATACCCGGACAGGGGGGGTACGAGCAGTACTTC
.	few	TRBV5-4	TRBJ1-2	CASSFQGQRGYTF	TGTGCCAGCAGCTTCCAGGGGCAGCGTGGCTACACCTTC
.	.	TRBV12-3/TRBV12-4	TRBJ1-4	CASSSNAGTILFF	TGTGCCAGCAGTTCGAACGCCGGGACAATTCTGTTTTTT
.	.	TRBV27	TRBJ2-1	CASSWAGSGEQFF	TGTGCCAGCAGTTGGGCCGGGAGCGGTGAGCAGTTCTTC
.	.	TRBV20-1	TRBJ2-7	CSASGGPDLPYEQYF	TGCAGTGCTAGTGGGGGGCCCGATCTCCCCTACGAGCAGTACTTC
.	.	TRBV5-1	TRBJ2-5	CASSLGQFQETQYF	TGCGCCAGCAGCCTCGGACAATTCCAAGAGACCCAGTACTTC
.	.	TRBV10-3	TRBJ1-2	CAIPPMGGQYWTF	TGTGCCATACCCCCTATGGGGGGTCAATATTGGACCTTC
.	.	TRBV18	TRBJ1-3	CASSPPSGRGNTIYF	TGTGCCAGCTCACCACCTTCCGGTCGTGGAAACACCATATATTTT
TRBD2	once	TRBV29-1	TRBJ2-1	CSVEVGGDSVAGEQFF	TGCAGCGTTGAAGTGGGAGGGGACTCGGTAGCGGGAGAGCAGTTCTTC
.	.	TRBV28	TRBJ2-2	CASSLTGFSGELFF	TGTGCCAGCAGTTTAACAGGTTTTTCCGGGGAGCTGTTTTTT
TRBD2	.	TRBV7-8	TRBJ2-7	CASSFGQAGGAGGSYEQYF	TGTGCCAGCAGCTTCGGCCAAGCGGGAGGGGCGGGTGGCTCCTACGAGCAGTACTTC
TRBD2	.	TRBV24-1	TRBJ2-1	CATRAGGGLEQFF	TGTGCCACCAGAGCGGGAGGGGGACTTGAGCAGTTCTTC
.	.	TRBV27	TRBJ2-3	CASSSLRQYRTDTQYF	TGTGCCAGCAGTTCTCTACGACAGTACCGCACAGATACGCAGTATTTT